Listed here are 5 T cell receptor beta chains from one sample, sequenced in a study of breast tumors, draining lymph nodes, adjacent tissues. TCRdb called the multiplex PCR reads again in MiXCR, with one record for every CDR3 protein. The profile shows around 250,000 distinct CDR3 sequences, 30% to 35% of them singletons. The lymph nodes were axillary draining lymph nodes from breast cancer patients. The specimen was axillary lymph node tissue. The receptors originated from a female donor with breast cancer. Some clones in this sample may be carry-over from other donors' samples.

This clonotype was counted many times. This chain uses TRBV7-2 with TRBJ2-2; TRBD2 matches at 9 bases. V shed 4 bases, J shed 0 bases, and the junction held 3 bases outside the gene matches. CDR3 length equals 16 residues. CDR1 and CDR2 from the germline V gene are SGHTA and FQGNSA. CDR3 sequence (DNA): TGTGCCAGCAGCTACGGACTAGCGCCGAACACCGGGGAGCTGTTTTTT. Translation gives CASSYGLAPNTGELFF.

On this clonotype itself: With a much larger clone just one base away, this may be a read error. The chain is built from TRBV20-1 and TRBJ2-7, with TRBD1 identical over 7 bases. CDR3 length equals 14 residues. J gave up 6 bases and V 3 bases, and 11 bases lay outside the gene matches. Germline CDR1 reads DFQATT; CDR2 reads SNEGSKA (reference sequence). DNA of the CDR3: TGCAGTGCTAGGAGGACAGGAGATGGCTCCGAGCAGTACTTC. Translated, it gives CSARRTGDGSEQYF.

This clonotype was picked up a small number of times. The rearrangement links TRBV5-4 to TRBJ2-1, with TRBD1 identical over 9 bases. The CDR3 covers 15 residues. V lost 3 bases to trimming and J lost 5 bases; unmatched junction nucleotides: 6. In germline, CDR1 is SGHNT, CDR2 YYREEE (reference sequence). CDR3: CASSSPGQGNNEQFF. The CDR3, as DNA: TGTGCCAGCAGCTCACCGGGACAGGGTAACAATGAGCAGTTCTTC.

The chain couples TRBV18 to TRBJ1-2, with a possible D match to TRBD1 (6 bases). The V gene lost 1 base and the J gene lost 1 base, with 13 bases spanning the gap. Germline lookup yields CDR1 KGHSH and CDR2 LQKENI. This CDR3 has 16 residues. The CDR3 reads CASSPLAGEFNYGYTF. In nucleotides, the CDR3 is TGTGCCAGCTCACCACTGGCAGGGGAGTTTAACTATGGCTACACCTTC.

Comment on this clonotype: A much larger clone differs by one base, so this may be a read error. The J gene is TRBJ2-1, the V gene TRBV7-2; 12 bases line up with TRBD2. Germline lookup yields CDR1 SGHTA and CDR2 FQGNSA. This CDR3 comprises 19 residues. The CDR3 region is CASSPGVTSGGYSHNEQFF. DNA of the CDR3: TGTGCCAGCAGCCCAGGGGTGACTAGCGGGGGCTACTCCCACAATGAGCAGTTCTTC.